These 19 T cell receptor beta chains originate from one sample sequenced in a study of cytomegalovirus exposure and HLA in healthy donors. Amplification used 60 Vbeta primers and 13 Jbeta primers. The protocol was immunoSEQ multiplex PCR, while the TCRdb copy is restricted to in-frame clones and leaves out a portion. Of 130,000 to 150,000 clones listed, under 85% were seen once; the top ten hold roughly 1%. Sequencing was done on a sample of PBMCs. The source is a man aged 18 to 29 in good health and CMV-seronegative.

V usage is TRBV5-4 and J usage is TRBJ1-6; 7 nucleotides line up with TRBD1. CDR3 length: 14 amino acids. Germline lookup yields CDR1 SGHNT and CDR2 YYREEE (reference sequence). Germline trimming cut 4 bases from V and 8 bases from J; bases unmatched to any gene: 6. The CDR3 sequence is CASSVQGVDSPLHF. CDR3 bases: TGTGCCAGCAGCGTTCAGGGGGTAGATTCACCCCTCCACTTT.

The rearrangement joins TRBV7-8 to TRBJ1-1; TRBD1 is a possible D gene (5 bases). CDR3 size: 16 residues. Germline CDR1 SGHVS, CDR2 FQNEAQ. The V end was cut by 1 base, the J end by 1 base, with 13 bases between. The CDR3 DNA reads TGTGCCAGCAGCTTAGATGGGGGACTGACGAACACTGAAGCTTTCTTT. This translates into CASSLDGGLTNTEAFF.

V usage is TRBV6-1 and J usage is TRBJ1-2; D is unclear. With 1 base removed from V and 6 bases from J, the gap between germline ends came to 9 bases. The CDR3 totals 13 residues. CDR1 is MNHNS and CDR2 is SASEGT in the germline V gene. The CDR3 sequence is CASSEGRYDGYTF. CDR3 DNA: TGTGCCAGCAGTGAAGGCAGGTACGATGGCTACACCTTC.

This clone was recorded a few times. The CDR3 sequence: CASSAGLPGNTIYF. DNA of the CDR3: TGTGCCAGCAGTGCGGGACTCCCTGGAAACACCATATATTTT. The genes are TRBV2 and TRBJ1-3, with D possibly being TRBD1 (5 bases). With 4 bases removed from V and 2 bases from J, the gap between germline ends came to 9 bases. Per the germline V gene, CDR1 is SNHLY and CDR2 is FYNNEI. This CDR3 has 14 residues.

In its sample, this clone was seen a few times. The chain employs TRBV7-6 and TRBJ2-6; weak D call: TRBD1 (6 bases). There are 17 residues in the CDR3. Germline V gene data show CDR1 as SGHVS and CDR2 as FNYEAQ. The V end lost 5 bases, the J end lost 0 bases, and 14 bases lay between the germline ends. CDR3: CASSPLLQGSGANVLTF. DNA of the CDR3: TGTGCCAGCAGCCCGCTTTTACAGGGCTCTGGGGCCAACGTCCTGACTTTC. The full variable domain, rest sourced from reference TRBV7-6 and TRBJ2-6, is GAGVSQSPRYKVTKRGQDVALRCDPISGHVSLYWYRQALGQGPEFLTYFNYEAQQDKSGLPNDRFSAERPEGSISTLTIQRTEQRDSAMYRCASSPLLQGSGANVLTFGAGSRLTVL.

The chain joins TRBV13 to TRBJ2-2, with 7 bases that match TRBD1. The CDR3 is 15 amino acids. CDR1 is PRHDT, CDR2 FYEKMQ, per germline (reference sequence). The V and J ends lost 0 bases and 4 bases, in that order; junction bases with no gene match: 2. CDR3 sequence (DNA): TGTGCCAGCAGCTTAGGGGCAGGGGGCACCGGGGAGCTGTTTTTT. It is translated as CASSLGAGGTGELFF.

The chain links TRBV6-1 to TRBJ1-5; 7 bases align to TRBD1. The ends lost 4 bases at V and 11 bases at J; junction bases unmatched: 14. The length of the CDR3 is 15 residues. Germline lookup yields CDR1 MNHNS and CDR2 SASEGT. CDR3 protein: CASSGLDRWSRTQHF. The CDR3 DNA sequence: TGTGCCAGCAGTGGATTGGACAGGTGGTCCCGTACCCAGCATTTT.

V and J are TRBV4-3 and TRBJ2-3; TRBD2 aligns across 8 bases. The ends lost 1 base at V and 11 bases at J; junction bases unmatched: 14. CDR1 and CDR2 (germline): LGHNA, YSLEER. The CDR3 is made up of 16 amino acids. The CDR3 sequence is CASSQGAPAGVYVQYF. The DNA for the CDR3 is TGCGCCAGCAGCCAAGGCGCCCCAGCGGGGGTCTACGTGCAGTATTTT.

The V and J genes are TRBV19 and TRBJ1-1; D uncertain. The germline V gene encodes CDR1 LNHDA and CDR2 SQIVND (reference sequence). V was cut by 3 bases and J by 2 bases, with 10 bases left in between. CDR3 length equals 14 residues. The CDR3 loop is CASSIGRGNTEAFF. DNA for the CDR3: TGTGCCAGTAGTATCGGACGGGGAAACACTGAAGCTTTCTTT.

The chain carries TRBV7-2 and TRBJ2-5; D call uncertain. V gave up 5 bases and J gave up 2 bases, with 15 bases separating them. The CDR3 is made up of 15 amino acids. The germline V gene encodes CDR1 SGHTA and CDR2 FQGNSA. The CDR3 protein is CASSVNSGEQETQYF. CDR3 bases: TGTGCCAGCAGCGTCAACAGTGGCGAGCAAGAGACCCAGTACTTC.

This chain uses TRBV14 with TRBJ2-7; 9 nucleotides match TRBD1. Germline CDR1 SGHDN, CDR2 FVKESK. The CDR3 loop spans 15 amino acids. Trimming took 2 bases from V and 4 from J; bases not matched to a gene: 6. The CDR3 nucleotides are TGTGCCAGCAGCCAATTCGGACAGGGGATATACGAGCAGTACTTC. As protein: CASSQFGQGIYEQYF. Based on the CDR3 plus reference TRBV14 and TRBJ2-7, the full variable domain is EAGVTQFPSHSVIEKGQTVTLRCDPISGHDNLYWYRRVMGKEIKFLLHFVKESKQDESGMPNNRFLAERTGGTYSTLKVQPAELEDSGVYFCASSQFGQGIYEQYFGPGTRLTVT.

The rearrangement joins TRBV9 to TRBJ2-7; D might be TRBD1 (5 bases). CDR1 is SGDLS, CDR2 YYNGEE, per germline. V lost 0 bases and J 3 bases, leaving 10 bases between the germline ends. The CDR3 has 14 amino acids. The CDR3 coding sequence is TGTGCCAGCAGCGTAGTTGACAGCTTCTACGAGCAGTACTTC. This gives the protein CASSVVDSFYEQYF.

The chain uses TRBV5-1 and TRBJ2-3; D might be TRBD2 (5 bases). The V gene's germline CDR1 is SGHRS and CDR2 YFSETQ. The CDR3 totals 14 residues. Trimming removed 1 base at V and 0 bases at J, with 6 bases between. The CDR3 is CASSLRGSTDTQYF. CDR3 bases: TGCGCCAGCAGCTTGCGCGGGAGCACAGATACGCAGTATTTT.

The chain links TRBV2 to TRBJ1-2, with 9 bases lining up with TRBD1. Germline CDR1 and CDR2: SNHLY and FYNNEI. The CDR3 loop spans 16 amino acids. Trimming took 9 bases from V and 2 from J; bases not matched to a gene: 13. CDR3 sequence: CASPGPGQGYNYGYTF. As DNA, the CDR3 is TGTGCCAGTCCAGGTCCAGGACAGGGGTACAACTATGGCTACACCTTC.

The chain is built from TRBV2 and TRBJ2-1; a weak D match, TRBD2 (6 bases). Germline CDR1 is SNHLY and CDR2 is FYNNEI. V was trimmed by 6 bases and J by 16 bases, leaving 22 bases between them. The CDR3 contains 13 residues. The DNA of the CDR3 is TGTGCCAGCAGAGAATTCCCCGGGGCTAGCGCCTTCTTC. The encoded protein is CASREFPGASAFF. Full variable domain (remainder filled in from reference TRBV2 and TRBJ2-1): EPEVTQTPSHQVTQMGQEVILRCVPISNHLYFYWYRQILGQKVEFLVSFYNNEISEKSEIFDDQFSVERPDGSNFTLKIRSTKLEDSAMYFCASREFPGASAFFGPGTRLTVL.

The chain is built from TRBV5-5 and TRBJ1-3, with TRBD1 matching over 8 bases. The CDR3 covers 17 residues. Germline CDR1 is SGHKS and CDR2 is YYEKEE (reference sequence). V dropped 0 bases and J dropped 5; count of bases not matched to a gene: 10. In nucleotides, the CDR3 is TGTGCCAGCAGCTTGGGACTGAGGACAGGGACTCGAAACACCATATATTTT. Its protein product is CASSLGLRTGTRNTIYF. Together with reference TRBV5-5 and TRBJ1-3, the CDR3 gives the full variable domain: DAGVTQSPTHLIKTRGQQVTLRCSPISGHKSVSWYQQVLGQGPQFIFQYYEKEERGRGNFPDRFSARQFPNYSSELNVNALLLGDSALYLCASSLGLRTGTRNTIYFGEGSWLTVV.

This clone was detected once. The rearrangement joins TRBV5-1 to TRBJ1-2; tentative D call: TRBD1 (6 bases). The CDR3 loop spans 14 amino acids. Germline V gene data show CDR1 as SGHRS and CDR2 as YFSETQ. V gave up 0 bases and J gave up 4 bases, with 10 bases separating them. Here the CDR3 DNA reads TGCGCCAGCAGCTTGGCAGGGGAGGGCTATGGCTACACCTTC. It yields the protein CASSLAGEGYGYTF.

The chain combines TRBV7-2 with TRBJ1-1; no definite D call. V lost 5 bases and J lost 1, with 14 bases in between. This CDR3 comprises 15 residues. CDR1 is SGHTA and CDR2 is FQGNSA in the germline V gene. The CDR3, as DNA: TGTGCCAGCAGCCAGCGGACGGGTACGAACACTGAAGCTTTCTTT. Translating gives CASSQRTGTNTEAFF.

This chain joins TRBV5-4 and TRBJ1-1; TRBD1 matches at 8 bases. From germline, CDR1 is SGHNT and CDR2 YYREEE (reference sequence). V was pared by 1 base and J by 3 bases, with 5 bases of the junction left unmatched. The CDR3 is 15 amino acids. Here the CDR3 DNA reads TGTGCCAGCAGCTTGAGAAACAGGGGGGACACTGAAGCTTTCTTT. Translating it yields CASSLRNRGDTEAFF.